The present T cell receptor (beta chain) was sequenced within a study of cytomegalovirus exposure and HLA in healthy donors. Whole-study context: The same platform as the roughly 630 first-cohort repertoires was used for the 130 or so validation repertoires, a later analysis reported.

The donors formed part of the roughly 110-subject validation cohort, distinct from the approximately 670-subject first cohort. A word on this clone: Its antigen is as yet unknown.

Profiling relied on immunoSEQ multiplex PCR, and the TCRdb table lists in-frame clones only, not all of them. The sample yields 200,000 or so clones, approximately 86% seen once. Broader study findings: In vitro data verified a few CMV-associated chains as specific for CMV antigens. Rare TCR sequences predominated, though certain public TCRs were found in many donors.

CDR3 size: 13 residues. V lost 6 bases, J lost 5 bases, and 13 bases lay in between. Germline assignment: CDR1 SEHNR and CDR2 FQNEAQ (reference sequence). The V and J genes are TRBV7-9 and TRBJ2-5, with D possibly TRBD1 on 5 matching bases. This TCR was sampled from a woman aged 18-29 years in good health and CMV-seronegative. Sequenced sample: PBMCs. The CDR3 sequence: CASRDQGVETQYF. CDR3 in DNA: TGTGCCAGCAGGGACCAGGGTGTGGAGACCCAGTACTTC.